This TCR beta chain derives from a study of control samples from healthy donors and cancer patients. Sequenced by immunoSEQ multiplex PCR; TCRdb stores in-frame clones only, minus some. Of 76,000 or so clones in the sample, approximately 91% were seen once. Trimming cost V 4 bases and J 1 base, with 9 bases left between them. The germline V gene has CDR1 SGHTA and CDR2 FQGNSA. The CDR3 is made up of 14 amino acids. The rearrangement links TRBV7-2 to TRBJ2-3, with a possible D match to TRBD2 (6 bases). The receptor comes from a woman between 45 and 60 years old with colorectal cancer. Sequenced input: PBMCs. CDR3 sequence reads: CASSSGLGTDTQYF. The CDR3 coding sequence is TGTGCCAGCAGCTCGGGACTTGGCACAGATACGCAGTATTTT. Drawing the rest from reference TRBV7-2 and TRBJ2-3, the complete variable domain is GAGVSQSPSNKVTEKGKDVELRCDPISGHTALYWYRQSLGQGLEFLIYFQGNSAPDKSGLPSDRFSAERTGGSVSTLTIQRTQQEDSAVYLCASSSGLGTDTQYFGPGTRLTVL.